Reported below is one T cell receptor (beta chain). Per the authors' pipeline: Reference gene primer amplification gave estimated nucleated cell counts. This table comes from immunoSEQ multiplex PCR, and its TCRdb copy is limited to in-frame clones, with some not included. The DNA was the basis for D and trimming; V, J and clone size are from that table. The sample has 200,000 to 250,000 clones, about nine tenths seen once. This specimen comes from a study of blood T cell repertoires in COVID-19. As for the study in general: PBMCs, B-cell-depleted T cells, or T cells provided the cDNA or gDNA that made up the material.

Living in 24 US areas, the participants were between 18 and 89 years of age. Germline CDR1 SGHDN, CDR2 FVKESK. CDR3 length: 13 residues. Between the trimmed V and J ends, which lost 3 bases and 6 bases, there was a span of 11 bases. This TCR was sampled from a woman in her 40s with acute COVID-19. Material for sequencing was PBMCs or T cells enriched from blood (not recorded which). The rearrangement links TRBV14 to TRBJ1-1, with TRBD1 as a possible D gene (5 bases). In DNA, the CDR3 is TGTGCCAGCAGCCAGGGACTACTCTCTGAAGCTTTCTTT. It is translated as CASSQGLLSEAFF.